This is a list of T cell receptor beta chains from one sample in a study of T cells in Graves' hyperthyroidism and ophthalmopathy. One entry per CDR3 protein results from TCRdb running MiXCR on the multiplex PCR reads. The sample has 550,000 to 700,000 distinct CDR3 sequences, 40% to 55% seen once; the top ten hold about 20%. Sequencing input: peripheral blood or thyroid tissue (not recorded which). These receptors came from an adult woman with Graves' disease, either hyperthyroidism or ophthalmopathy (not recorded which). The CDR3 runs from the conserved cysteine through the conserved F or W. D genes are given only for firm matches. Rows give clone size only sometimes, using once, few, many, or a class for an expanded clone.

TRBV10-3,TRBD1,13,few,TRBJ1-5,CAVADRGGQPQHF,TGTGCCGTTGCGGACAGGGGAGGACAGCCCCAGCATTTT
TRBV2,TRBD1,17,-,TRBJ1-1,CASRGWRDRGLNTEAFF,TGTGCCAGCAGGGGGTGGCGGGACAGGGGCTTGAACACTGAAGCTTTCTTT
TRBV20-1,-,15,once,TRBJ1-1,CSARDEGVAGFGAFF,TGCAGTGCTAGAGATGAAGGGGTAGCGGGCTTTGGAGCTTTCTTT
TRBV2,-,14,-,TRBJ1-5,CASAGDKFNQPQHF,TGTGCCAGCGCAGGGGACAAATTCAATCAGCCCCAGCATTTT
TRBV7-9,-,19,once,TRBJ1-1,CASSDANTGEGGMNTEAFF,TGTGCCAGCAGCGACGCCAACACCGGGGAGGGGGGAATGAACACTGAAGCTTTCTTT
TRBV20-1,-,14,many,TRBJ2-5,CSARAVWLGETQYF,TGCAGTGCTAGAGCCGTTTGGTTAGGGGAGACCCAGTACTTC
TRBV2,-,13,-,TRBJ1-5,CASGSRGNQPQHF,TGTGCCAGCGGAAGCAGGGGCAATCAGCCCCAGCATTTT
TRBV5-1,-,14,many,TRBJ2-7,CASRPGTPWDEQYF,TGCGCCAGCAGACCTGGGACGCCTTGGGACGAGCAGTACTTC
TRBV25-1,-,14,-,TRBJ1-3,CASSVSGQVNTIYF,TGTGCCAGCAGTGTATCGGGGCAAGTAAACACCATATATTTT
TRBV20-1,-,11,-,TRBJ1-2,CSARDKLDYTF,TGCAGTGCTAGAGATAAATTAGACTACACCTTC
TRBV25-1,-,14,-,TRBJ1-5,CASSESSVDQPQHF,TGTGCCAGCAGTGAATCCAGCGTGGATCAGCCCCAGCATTTT
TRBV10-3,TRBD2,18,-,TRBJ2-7,CAISETGTSGRVYNEQYF,TGTGCCATCAGTGAGACCGGGACTAGCGGGAGAGTGTACAATGAGCAGTACTTC
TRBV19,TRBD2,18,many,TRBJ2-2,CASSPGTSGRWRNGELFF,TGTGCCAGTAGCCCGGGGACTAGCGGGAGGTGGAGGAACGGGGAGCTGTTTTTT